Below, 30 T cell receptor beta chains from the same sample are listed, as sequenced in a study of breast tumors, draining lymph nodes, adjacent tissues. Each CDR3 protein gets one entry after TCRdb re-called the multiplex PCR reads with MiXCR. Here the sample spans over 9,000 distinct CDR3 sequences, approximately 50% being singletons. The sequencing sample was made of breast tumor tissue. The receptor source for this set is a female donor with breast cancer. Some clones in this sample may be carry-over from other donors' samples.

This clonotype was detected ten times or more. The chain couples TRBV29-1 to TRBJ1-2; unclear D gene. The CDR3 sequence is 13 residues long. Germline assignment: CDR1 SQVTM and CDR2 ANQGSEA. V was shortened by 0 bases and J by 8 bases, with 13 bases between the two germline ends. CDR3 sequence reads: CSVEDLGLQGYTF. CDR3 nucleotides: TGCAGCGTTGAAGATTTGGGATTACAAGGCTACACCTTC.

This chain connects TRBV7-9 to TRBJ1-2; 8 bases align to TRBD1. The CDR3 extends over 16 amino acids. The ends lost 4 bases at V and 4 bases at J; junction bases unmatched: 11. The germline gives CDR1 SEHNR, CDR2 FQNEAQ (reference sequence). In DNA, the CDR3 is TGTGCCAGCAGCTCGATACCGCAGGGGGCAGGCTATGGCTACACCTTC. Its protein product is CASSSIPQGAGYGYTF.

This clonotype came up a few times. This chain uses TRBV9 with TRBJ1-2; the D gene is possibly TRBD1 (5 bases). Germline lookup yields CDR1 SGDLS and CDR2 YYNGEE. The V end lost 1 base, the J end lost 4 bases, and 5 bases lay between the germline ends. The CDR3 loop spans 12 amino acids. CDR3 sequence reads: CASSVQGYGYTF. As DNA, the CDR3 is TGTGCCAGCAGCGTACAGGGCTATGGCTACACCTTC.

Turning to this clonotype: Given a much more abundant clone one base away, this may be a read error. V and J are TRBV6-5 and TRBJ1-1; D is possibly TRBD1 (5 bases). The CDR3 runs to 15 residues. Germline V gives CDR1 MNHEY, CDR2 SVGAGI. The CDR3 sequence is CASTPPGGDGTGAFF. CDR3 sequence (DNA): TGTGCCAGCACCCCGCCGGGGGGAGATGGCACTGGAGCTTTCTTT.

With regard to this clonotype: A junction end diverges from the germline sequence, so it may reflect a read error. This chain connects TRBV6-1 to TRBJ1-6; D remains ambiguous. Germline-derived CDR1 and CDR2 are MNHNS and SASEGT. The CDR3 has 16 residues. The CDR3: CASSETRISYNSPLYF. For the CDR3, the DNA is TGTGCCAGCAGTGAAACGAGGATCTCCTATAATTCGCCCCTCTACTTT.

This clonotype came up many times. A much bigger clone sits one base away, suggesting this may be a read error. The V and J genes are TRBV6-2 or TRBV6-3 and TRBJ2-7, with 10 bases lining up with TRBD1. CDR3 length: 15 residues. The J segment lost 0 bases and the V segment lost 7 bases, leaving 6 bases of the junction unmatched. Looked up from germline, CDR1 is MNHEY and CDR2 is SVGEGT. CDR3 in amino acids: CASKRTGGLSYEQYF. CDR3 bases: TGTGCCAGCAAACGGACAGGGGGTCTCTCCTACGAGCAGTACTTC.

The chain has TRBV6-4 and TRBJ2-1; TRBD2 matches at 13 bases. CDR3 length equals 16 residues. Trimming at V came to 2 bases and at J to 8 bases, leaving 6 bases not matched to a gene. CDR1 MRHNA and CDR2 SNTAGT come from the germline V gene. CDR3 residues: CASSDQLAGGIDEQFF. Here the CDR3 DNA reads TGTGCCAGCAGTGACCAACTAGCGGGAGGGATCGATGAGCAGTTCTTC.

This clonotype is deemed medium-sized (0.01 to 0.1%). The J gene is TRBJ1-2, the V gene TRBV4-3, with D hard to call. V lost 1 base to trimming and J lost 8 bases, with 20 bases between them. CDR3 size: 16 residues. Per the germline V gene, CDR1 is LGHNA and CDR2 is YSLEER. The CDR3 coding sequence is TGCGCCAGCAGCCAAGCCGTGTTGGAGGAAGGTGGCGGCTACACCTTC. Translating it yields CASSQAVLEEGGGYTF.

This clonotype counts as medium-sized. J is TRBJ2-2 and V is TRBV6-1, with unresolved D. Trimming took off 6 bases at V and 4 bases at J, with 9 bases between the two ends. CDR3 size: 13 residues. Germline CDR1 and CDR2: MNHNS and SASEGT. The DNA of the CDR3 is TGTGCCAGCAGGAGGCCTCCCACCGGGGAGCTGTTTTTT. Its protein is CASRRPPTGELFF.

The rearrangement links TRBV24-1 to TRBJ2-1; 9 nucleotides align to TRBD1. V lost 4 bases, J lost 7 bases, and 7 bases stayed unmatched. The CDR3 is 15 residues long. Germline V gene data show CDR1 as KGHDR and CDR2 as SFDVKD. CDR3 nucleotides: TGTGCCACCAGTGAGTCGGACAGGGGCCCTAATGAGCAGTTCTTC. This codes for CATSESDRGPNEQFF.

This clonotype was found many times. The gene calls are TRBV14 and TRBJ1-3; D uncertain. This CDR3 has 14 amino acids. Germline V gene data show CDR1 as SGHDN and CDR2 as FVKESK. V lost 1 base to trimming and J lost 7 bases, with 11 bases between them. The CDR3, as DNA: TGTGCCAGCAGCCAAGGGGGTCGGACGAACACCATATATTTT. Protein: CASSQGGRTNTIYF.

This clonotype showed up just a few times. V is TRBV15 and J is TRBJ2-7; the D is unclear. Germline loops: CDR1 LNHNV, CDR2 YYDKDF (reference sequence). The CDR3 has 15 residues. Trimming removed 2 bases at V and 0 bases at J, with 11 bases between. The CDR3 loop reads CATSRLTDGSYEQYF. Written as DNA, the CDR3 is TGTGCCACCAGCAGACTCACGGACGGCTCCTACGAGCAGTACTTC.

J is TRBJ1-2 and V is TRBV20-1, with D perhaps matching TRBD1 (5 bases). Trimming left V 1 base short and J 4 bases short, with 13 bases between. Germline V gene lookup returns CDR1 DFQATT and CDR2 SNEGSKA (reference sequence). The CDR3 has 14 amino acids. In DNA form, the CDR3 reads TGCAGTGCTAGAGTGGGGCCTGGAGGCTATGGCTACACCTTC. It encodes CSARVGPGGYGYTF.

The chain links TRBV29-1 to TRBJ1-3, with no clear D. The CDR3 length is 15 residues. The V gene lost 6 bases and the J gene lost 1 base, with 16 bases spanning the gap. Germline CDR1 reads SQVTM; CDR2 reads ANQGSEA. In DNA form, the CDR3 reads TGCAGCGTCGCCGATCCCCGGGCGTCTGGAAACACCATATATTTT. It translates to CSVADPRASGNTIYF.

The chain is built from TRBV5-4 and TRBJ2-1, with TRBD1 identical over 9 bases. The CDR3 consists of 16 residues. After removal of 2 bases from V and 4 bases from J, the junction contained 7 bases not matched to a gene. CDR1 SGHNT and CDR2 YYREEE come from the germline V gene (reference sequence). The CDR3 is CASSLGGQGAYNEQFF. In DNA form, the CDR3 reads TGTGCCAGCAGCTTAGGGGGACAGGGTGCTTACAATGAGCAGTTCTTC.

This clonotype was seen at least ten times. The chain links TRBV6-6 to TRBJ1-5; D not certain. V lost 7 bases and J lost 3, with 22 bases in between. The germline V gene has CDR1 MNHNY and CDR2 SVGAGI (reference sequence). The CDR3 contains 17 residues. For the CDR3, the DNA is TGTGCCAGCACCCTTACCCCAAGCACAGATCACAATCAGCCCCAGCATTTT. Translated: CASTLTPSTDHNQPQHF.

V usage is TRBV2 and J usage is TRBJ2-1; 8 positions match TRBD2. This CDR3 has 14 amino acids. V lost 5 bases and J lost 2; bases outside the gene matches: 2. The V gene's germline CDR1 is SNHLY and CDR2 FYNNEI. CDR3 sequence reads: CASSQLAAYNEQFF. The CDR3 DNA sequence: TGTGCCAGCAGTCAACTAGCGGCCTACAATGAGCAGTTCTTC.

The V gene is TRBV20-1, the J gene TRBJ2-5, with 12 positions matching TRBD2. This CDR3 has 16 amino acids. Looked up from germline, CDR1 is DFQATT and CDR2 is SNEGSKA (reference sequence). V lost 1 base and J lost 5; bases outside the gene matches: 8. Here the CDR3 DNA reads TGCAGTGCTAGAGGGCGGACTAGCGGGACTTATGAGACCCAGTACTTC. It specifies CSARGRTSGTYETQYF.

This clonotype appeared a single time. The chain is built from TRBV20-1 and TRBJ2-1, with 13 bases lining up with TRBD2. The germline V gene has CDR1 DFQATT and CDR2 SNEGSKA (reference sequence). This CDR3 is built from 19 residues. Trimming cost V 4 bases and J 5 bases; bases outside gene matches: 17. Here the CDR3 reads CSATTGLAGAASGNNEQFF. CDR3 in DNA: TGCAGTGCTACCACTGGACTAGCGGGAGCGGCGAGCGGTAACAATGAGCAGTTCTTC.

This clonotype has only a few counts. The V gene is TRBV30, the J gene TRBJ1-4; D gene uncertain. This CDR3 region has 14 residues. CDR1 is GTSNPN, CDR2 SVGIG, per germline (reference sequence). V lost 6 bases and J 0 bases, leaving 11 bases between the germline ends. The CDR3: CACHLHPTNEKLFF. The DNA for the CDR3 is TGTGCCTGCCACTTACACCCAACTAATGAAAAACTGTTTTTT.

This chain links TRBV7-9 with TRBJ2-2; D possibly corresponds to TRBD2 (6 bases). The CDR3 is 16 residues long. Looked up from germline, CDR1 is SEHNR and CDR2 is FQNEAQ (reference sequence). Trimming removed 4 bases at V and 4 bases at J, with 16 bases between. The CDR3 spells CASSSSYGGSTGELFF. In DNA form, the CDR3 reads TGTGCCAGCAGCTCAAGTTACGGGGGAAGCACCGGGGAGCTGTTTTTT.

This clonotype was detected only once. The gene calls are TRBV12-3 or TRBV12-4 and TRBJ2-5; D unresolved. Deletions cut 3 bases from V and 2 bases from J, with 7 bases between. The CDR3 is 13 residues long. The CDR3 reads CASSLWQQETQYF. The CDR3 DNA is TGTGCCAGCAGTTTGTGGCAGCAAGAGACCCAGTACTTC.

The chain couples TRBV7-9 to TRBJ1-3; no firm D call. The CDR3 runs 14 residues. CDR1 is SEHNR and CDR2 is FQNEAQ in the germline V gene (reference sequence). The V end lost 1 base, the J end lost 2 bases, and 6 bases lay between the germline ends. In DNA, the CDR3 is TGTGCCAGCAGCTTAGGGGATGCTGGAAACACCATATATTTT. Protein: CASSLGDAGNTIYF.

The gene calls are TRBV18 and TRBJ2-2; 7 nucleotides line up with TRBD2. Per the germline V gene, CDR1 is KGHSH and CDR2 is LQKENI. This CDR3 contains 15 residues. Losses at the gene ends were 6 bases for V and 3 bases for J; bases not matched to a gene: 7. CDR3 amino acids: CASSWTSLHTGELFF. CDR3 DNA: TGTGCCAGCTCCTGGACTAGTTTACACACCGGGGAGCTGTTTTTT.

The chain recombines TRBV12-3 or TRBV12-4 with TRBJ2-3; possibly TRBD2 for D (6 bases). With 7 bases removed from V and 5 bases from J, the gap between germline ends came to 13 bases. This CDR3 has 13 residues. CDR3 region: CASMGEARDTQYF. In DNA form, the CDR3 reads TGTGCCAGCATGGGGGAGGCACGAGATACGCAGTATTTT.

The gene calls are TRBV6-1 and TRBJ1-5; 7 positions agree with TRBD1. CDR1 is MNHNS and CDR2 is SASEGT in the germline V gene. This CDR3 is 12 amino acids long. The J segment lost 14 bases and the V segment lost 5 bases, leaving 9 bases of the junction unmatched. The CDR3 loop reads CASSRQGSYEHF. The DNA of the CDR3 is TGTGCCAGCAGTAGACAGGGAAGCTACGAGCATTTT.

This chain joins TRBV29-1 and TRBJ2-1; 11 nucleotides agree with TRBD1. J lost 14 bases, V lost 4 bases, and 7 bases had no gene match. CDR1 is SQVTM, CDR2 ANQGSEA, per germline. This CDR3 has 12 amino acids. This chain's CDR3 is CSVVPPGQGEFF. CDR3 in DNA: TGCAGCGTTGTACCGCCGGGACAGGGGGAGTTCTTC.

Points on this clonotype: The conserved final phenylalanine or tryptophan is absent from the CDR3, which likely points to a read error. The rearrangement uses TRBV19 and TRBJ2-5; 10 bases line up with TRBD2. This CDR3 has 16 residues. The germline V gene encodes CDR1 LNHDA and CDR2 SQIVND (reference sequence). CDR3: CASSIGASGGQETQYC. CDR3 sequence (DNA): TGTGCCAGTAGTATTGGGGCTAGCGGGGGCCAAGAGACGCAGTACTGC.

This clonotype was counted ten times or more. The chain links TRBV7-9 to TRBJ1-4; D unclear. Germline V lookup: CDR1 SEHNR, CDR2 FQNEAQ (reference sequence). V was trimmed by 5 bases and J by 12 bases, leaving 10 bases between them. The CDR3 spans 11 residues. The CDR3 protein is CASSGGSELFF. DNA for the CDR3: TGTGCCAGCAGCGGCGGATCGGAACTGTTTTTT.

Only a few counts were recorded for this clonotype. The chain carries TRBV28 and TRBJ2-7; tentative D call: TRBD1 (5 bases). Germline V CDR1 and CDR2: MDHEN, SYDVKM. Trimming left V 5 bases short and J 2 bases short, with 10 bases between. The CDR3 is made up of 13 amino acids. The chain's CDR3 is CASSKQGAYEQYF. The CDR3 bases are TGTGCCAGCAGTAAACAAGGGGCCTACGAGCAGTACTTC.